This TCR beta chain was recorded in a study of control samples from healthy donors and cancer patients. Looked up from germline, CDR1 is MNHEY and CDR2 is SVGAGI. Trimming took 5 bases from V and 5 from J, leaving 10 bases between them. The CDR3 loop spans 13 amino acids. Measured with immunoSEQ multiplex PCR; TCRdb has only the in-frame clones, and not every one. Of about 83,000 clones listed, about nine tenths were seen once; the top ten hold 17%. The source is a middle-aged man in good health. The rearrangement uses TRBV6-5 and TRBJ1-5; D is uncertain. Specimen: blood. CDR3 coding DNA: TGTGCCAGCAGTCCTCGGACGGATCAGCCCCAGCATTTT. As protein: CASSPRTDQPQHF.